This T cell receptor (beta chain) is drawn from a study of Tregs in tolerant kidney transplant recipients. This table comes from immunoSEQ multiplex PCR, and its TCRdb copy is limited to in-frame clones, with some not included. The repertoire includes about 56,000 clones, 65% to 85% of them detected once, and 4.5% to 6.5% sits in the top ten. Germline CDR1 and CDR2: SGHTA and FQGNSA. The CDR3 length is 14 residues. V was pared by 5 bases and J by 4 bases, with 5 bases of the junction left unmatched. This clone was observed a single time. This clonotype was sampled from a human donor in good health. V gene TRBV7-2 combines with J gene TRBJ1-1; 9 positions agree with TRBD1. The material sequenced was CD4+ T cells from blood. The CDR3 sequence is CASSRQQGATEAFF. CDR3 DNA: TGTGCCAGCAGCAGACAACAGGGGGCCACTGAAGCTTTCTTT.